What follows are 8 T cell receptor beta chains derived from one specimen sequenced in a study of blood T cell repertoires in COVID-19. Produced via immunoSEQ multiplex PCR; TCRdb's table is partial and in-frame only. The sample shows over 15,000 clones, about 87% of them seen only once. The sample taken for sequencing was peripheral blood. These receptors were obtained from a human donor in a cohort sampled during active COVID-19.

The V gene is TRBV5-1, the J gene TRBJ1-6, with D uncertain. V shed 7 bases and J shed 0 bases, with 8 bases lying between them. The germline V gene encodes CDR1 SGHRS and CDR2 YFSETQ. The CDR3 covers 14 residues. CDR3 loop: CASQWSSYNSPLHF. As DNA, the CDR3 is TGCGCCAGCCAATGGAGCTCCTATAATTCACCCCTCCACTTT.

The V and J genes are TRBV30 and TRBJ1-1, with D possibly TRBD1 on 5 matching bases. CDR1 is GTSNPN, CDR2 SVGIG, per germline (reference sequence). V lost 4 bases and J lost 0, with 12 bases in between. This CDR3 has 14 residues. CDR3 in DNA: TGTGCCTGGACTTTGGGAGGGGTGAACACTGAAGCTTTCTTT. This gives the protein CAWTLGGVNTEAFF. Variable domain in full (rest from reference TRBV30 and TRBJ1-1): SQTIHQWPATLVQPVGSPLSLECTVEGTSNPNLYWYRQAAGRGLQLLFYSVGIGQISSEVPQNLSASRPQDRQFILSSKKLLLSDSGFYLCAWTLGGVNTEAFFGQGTRLTVV.

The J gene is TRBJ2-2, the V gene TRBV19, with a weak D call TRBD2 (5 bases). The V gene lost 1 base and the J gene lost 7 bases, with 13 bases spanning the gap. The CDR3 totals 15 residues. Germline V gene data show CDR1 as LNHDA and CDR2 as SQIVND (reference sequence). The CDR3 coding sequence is TGTGCCAGTAGTATAGTTTCCCTAGCTATCGGGGAGCTGTTTTTT. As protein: CASSIVSLAIGELFF.

CDR3 DNA sequence: TGTGCCAGCAGCGTAGCTGGGGGAGCCGGGGGTGAAAAACTGTTTTTT. This sequence encodes CASSVAGGAGGEKLFF. The chain recombines TRBV9 with TRBJ1-4; TRBD1 might be the D (5 bases). Per germline, CDR1 SGDLS and CDR2 YYNGEE. Trimming stripped 0 bases from V and 7 bases from J, with 16 bases between. The CDR3 is made up of 16 amino acids.

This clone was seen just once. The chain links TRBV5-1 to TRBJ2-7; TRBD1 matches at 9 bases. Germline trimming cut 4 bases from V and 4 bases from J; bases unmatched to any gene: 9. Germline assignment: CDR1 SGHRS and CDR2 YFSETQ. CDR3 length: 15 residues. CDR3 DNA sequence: TGCGCCAGCAGCGCCGGGACAGGGATGGGTTACGAGCAGTACTTC. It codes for CASSAGTGMGYEQYF.

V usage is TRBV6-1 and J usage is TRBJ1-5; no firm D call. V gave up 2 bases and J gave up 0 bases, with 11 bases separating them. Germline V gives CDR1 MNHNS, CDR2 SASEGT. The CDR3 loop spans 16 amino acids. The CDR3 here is CASSEFMQYSNQPQHF. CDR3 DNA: TGTGCCAGCAGTGAATTTATGCAGTATAGCAATCAGCCCCAGCATTTT.

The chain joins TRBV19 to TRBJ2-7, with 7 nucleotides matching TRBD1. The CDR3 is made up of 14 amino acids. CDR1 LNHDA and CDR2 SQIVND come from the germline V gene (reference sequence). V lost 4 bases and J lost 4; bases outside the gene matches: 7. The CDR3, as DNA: TGTGCCAGTAGTACCAGACAGGGAGCGTACGAGCAGTACTTC. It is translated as CASSTRQGAYEQYF.

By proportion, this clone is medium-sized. The CDR3 is CASSRGQGASQPQHF. Written as DNA, the CDR3 is TGTGCCAGCTCACGAGGGCAGGGGGCCTCTCAGCCCCAGCATTTT. The chain joins TRBV18 to TRBJ1-5; TRBD1 matches 8 bases. CDR3 size: 15 residues. Per the germline V gene, CDR1 is KGHSH and CDR2 is LQKENI. Trimming removed 4 bases from V and 6 bases from J; junction bases left unmatched: 8.